Sequencing of this T cell receptor beta chain was carried out in a study of blood T cell repertoires in COVID-19. Across the study: Sites across the United States, Italy and Spain contributed samples from acute and convalescent COVID-19. T cells, B-cell-depleted T cells, or PBMCs supplied cDNA or gDNA.

The CDR3 is made up of 15 amino acids. Per the germline V gene, CDR1 is MGHDK and CDR2 is SYGVNS. Trimming pared 1 base from V and 0 bases from J, leaving 8 bases between. TCRdb keeps only in-frame clones here, not all; method: immunoSEQ multiplex PCR. The top ten hold 6.4% of the sample, which has approximately 300,000 clones, roughly 90% seen once. The clonotype was recovered from a man aged 18 to 35 who had recovered from COVID-19. V gene TRBV25-1 combines with J gene TRBJ2-3, with a possible D match to TRBD1 (5 bases). Sequencing was carried out using peripheral blood. CDR3: CASSESDSSTDTQYF. CDR3 coding DNA: TGTGCCAGCAGTGAATCCGACAGTAGCACAGATACGCAGTATTTT.